This T cell receptor (beta chain) was recorded in a study of cytomegalovirus exposure and HLA in healthy donors. The CDR3 runs to 13 residues. The V gene's germline CDR1 is MGHDK and CDR2 SYGVNS. Study-level results: Per a later analysis, 18,000 or so TCR beta sequences showed association with HLA alleles at 0.05 false discovery rate. Cytomegalovirus association was assigned to more than 150 TCR beta chains.

Comment on this clone: Its antigen is unknown.

Amplification used 60 Vbeta primers and 13 Jbeta primers. This table comes from immunoSEQ multiplex PCR, and its TCRdb copy is limited to in-frame clones, with some not included. The sample includes roughly 100,000 clones, roughly 13% of them seen just once. The receptor's source is a man aged 35 to 55 in good health and CMV-seropositive. The rearrangement joins TRBV25-1 to TRBJ2-5, with a tentative D call TRBD2 (5 bases). The J call may be mistaken, given a closer DNA end match to TRBJ2-7. Sequenced sample: PBMCs. CDR3 residues: CASSTESGYEQYF. CDR3 DNA sequence: TGTGCCAGCAGTACCGAATCGGGGTACGAGCAGTACTTC.